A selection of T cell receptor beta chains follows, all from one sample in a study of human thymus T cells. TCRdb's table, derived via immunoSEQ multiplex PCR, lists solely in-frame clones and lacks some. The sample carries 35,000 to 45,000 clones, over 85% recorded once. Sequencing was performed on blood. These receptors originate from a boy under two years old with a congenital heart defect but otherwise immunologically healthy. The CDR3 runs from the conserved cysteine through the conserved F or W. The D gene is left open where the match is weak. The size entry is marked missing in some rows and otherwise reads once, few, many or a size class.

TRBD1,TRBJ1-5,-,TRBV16,CASSQWTGGNNQPQHF,TGTGCCAGCAGCCAATGGACAGGGGGAAACAATCAGCCCCAGCATTTT
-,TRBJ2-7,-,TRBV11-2,CASSLGVGAYEQYF,TGTGCCAGCAGCTTAGGAGTAGGGGCCTACGAGCAGTACTTC
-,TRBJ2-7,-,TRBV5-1,CASQRGQGGAYEQYF,TGCGCCAGCCAAAGAGGCCAAGGGGGGGCGTACGAGCAGTACTTC
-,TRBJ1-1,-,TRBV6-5,CASSSLGAGYTEAFF,TGTGCCAGCAGTAGCCTAGGGGCGGGGTACACTGAAGCTTTCTTT
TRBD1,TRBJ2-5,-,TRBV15,CATSRGLDRVKTQYF,TGTGCCACCAGCAGAGGCTTGGACAGGGTAAAGACCCAGTACTTC
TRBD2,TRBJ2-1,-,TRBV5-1,CASSPPGLAGGNEQFF,TGCGCCAGCAGCCCCCCGGGACTAGCGGGGGGTAATGAGCAGTTCTTC
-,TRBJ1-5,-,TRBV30,CAWNWGRQPQHF,TGTGCCTGGAATTGGGGTCGACAGCCCCAGCATTTT
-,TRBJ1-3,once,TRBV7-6,CASSLDSGNTIYF,TGTGCCAGCAGCTTAGACTCTGGAAACACCATATATTTT
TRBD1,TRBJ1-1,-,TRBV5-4,CASSSRTGDTEAFF,TGTGCCAGCAGCTCCCGGACAGGGGACACTGAAGCTTTCTTT
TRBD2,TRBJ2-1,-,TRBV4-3,CASSQGLAGGLSYNEQFF,TGCGCCAGCAGCCAGGGACTAGCGGGGGGACTTTCCTACAATGAGCAGTTCTTC
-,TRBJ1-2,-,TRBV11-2,CASSLVGELYGYTF,TGTGCCAGCAGCTTAGTGGGGGAGCTCTATGGCTACACCTTC
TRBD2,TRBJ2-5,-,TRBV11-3,CASNPSGRYQETQYF,TGTGCCAGTAATCCAAGCGGGAGGTACCAAGAGACCCAGTACTTC
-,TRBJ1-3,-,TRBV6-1,CASSEVSGNTIYF,TGTGCCAGCAGTGAGGTCTCTGGAAACACCATATATTTT
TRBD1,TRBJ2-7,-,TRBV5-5,CASSRDRGQYF,TGTGCCAGCAGCCGGGACAGGGGGCAGTACTTC
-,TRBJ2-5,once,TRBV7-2,CASSLATGPQETQYF,TGTGCCAGCAGCTTAGCGACTGGACCCCAAGAGACCCAGTACTTC
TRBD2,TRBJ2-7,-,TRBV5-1,CASSLDPSGTYEQYF,TGCGCCAGCAGCCTAGATCCTAGCGGAACCTACGAGCAGTACTTC
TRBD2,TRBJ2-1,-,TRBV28,CASSLLAGASYNEQFF,TGTGCCAGCAGTTTACTAGCGGGGGCCTCCTACAATGAGCAGTTCTTC
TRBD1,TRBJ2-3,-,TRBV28,CASSSPGQGVDTQYF,TGTGCCAGCAGTTCCCCGGGACAGGGGGTAGATACGCAGTATTTT
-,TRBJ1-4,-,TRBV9,CASSVEGATNEKLFF,TGTGCCAGCAGCGTAGAGGGAGCAACTAATGAAAAACTGTTTTTT
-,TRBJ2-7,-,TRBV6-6,CASRDVAAGEQYF,TGTGCCAGCAGGGACGTAGCGGCGGGCGAGCAGTACTTC
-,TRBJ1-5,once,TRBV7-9,CASSLVGNQPQHF,TGTGCCAGCAGCTTAGTTGGCAATCAGCCCCAGCATTTT
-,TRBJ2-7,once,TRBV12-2,CASRLTVSYEQYF,TGTGCAAGTCGCTTAACAGTCTCCTACGAGCAGTACTTC
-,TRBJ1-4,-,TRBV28,CASSQGGGGNEKLFF,TGTGCCAGCAGCCAGGGCGGCGGGGGGAATGAAAAACTGTTTTTT
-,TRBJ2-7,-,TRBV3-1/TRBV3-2,CASSYEQYF,TGTGCCAGCAGCTACGAGCAGTACTTC
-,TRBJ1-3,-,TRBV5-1,CASSLAGRLSGNTIYF,TGCGCCAGCAGCTTGGCCGGACGGCTCTCTGGAAACACCATATATTTT
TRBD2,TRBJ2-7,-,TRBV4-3,CASSQDYTSGSYEQYF,TGCGCCAGCAGCCAAGATTATACTAGCGGCTCCTACGAGCAGTACTTC
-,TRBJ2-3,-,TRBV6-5,CASTNGQTQYF,TGTGCCAGCACCAACGGACAGACGCAGTATTTT
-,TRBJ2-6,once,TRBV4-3,CASSQDREGTAPPGANVLTF,TGCGCCAGCAGCCAAGATCGCGAGGGGACGGCTCCTCCTGGGGCCAACGTCCTGACTTTC
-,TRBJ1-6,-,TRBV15,CATSRDRPTAPSLHF,TGTGCCACCAGCAGAGATCGCCCGACAGCCCCCTCCCTCCACTTT
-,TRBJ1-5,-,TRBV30,CAWSVGAGRNQPQHF,TGTGCCTGGAGTGTAGGGGCAGGAAGGAATCAGCCCCAGCATTTT
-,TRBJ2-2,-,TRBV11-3,CASSLDGRALNTGELFF,TGTGCCAGCAGCTTAGACGGTCGGGCATTGAACACCGGGGAGCTGTTTTTT
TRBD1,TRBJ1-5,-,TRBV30,CAWTRGTGVGNQPQHF,TGTGCCTGGACCCGGGGAACAGGGGTGGGCAATCAGCCCCAGCATTTT
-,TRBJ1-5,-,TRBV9,CASSVGGNSNQPQHF,TGTGCCAGCAGCGTAGGTGGGAATAGCAATCAGCCCCAGCATTTT
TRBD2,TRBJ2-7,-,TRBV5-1,CASSLVAGGPHEQYF,TGCGCCAGCAGCTTGGTGGCGGGGGGGCCCCACGAGCAGTACTTC
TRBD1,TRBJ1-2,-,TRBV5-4,CASSPGDSHYGYTF,TGTGCCAGCAGCCCCGGGGACAGCCACTATGGCTACACCTTC
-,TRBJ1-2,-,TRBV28,CASSLTSNNYGYTF,TGTGCCAGCAGTTTGACTTCAAATAACTATGGCTACACCTTC
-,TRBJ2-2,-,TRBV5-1,CASSEVLGTGELFF,TGCGCCAGCAGCGAGGTATTGGGCACCGGGGAGCTGTTTTTT
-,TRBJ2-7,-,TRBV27,CASWGPGALYEQYF,TGTGCCAGCTGGGGCCCGGGGGCGCTATACGAGCAGTACTTC
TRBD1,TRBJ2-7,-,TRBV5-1,CASSPPPGQGTYEQYF,TGCGCCAGCAGTCCCCCCCCGGGACAGGGAACCTACGAGCAGTACTTC
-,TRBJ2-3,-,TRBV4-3,CASSQDRATDTQYF,TGCGCCAGCAGCCAAGATCGGGCCACAGATACGCAGTATTTT
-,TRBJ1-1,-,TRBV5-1,CASSFKAFF,TGCGCCAGCAGCTTTAAGGCTTTCTTT
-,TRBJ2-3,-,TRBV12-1,CASSFVSLTDTQYF,TGTGCCAGCAGCTTTGTCTCTCTCACAGATACGCAGTATTTT
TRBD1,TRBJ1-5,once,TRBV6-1,CASSVTGGGGQPQHF,TGTGCCAGCAGTGTAACAGGGGGTGGTGGTCAGCCCCAGCATTTT
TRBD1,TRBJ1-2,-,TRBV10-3,CAISEGGQGAEGYTF,TGTGCCATCAGTGAGGGGGGGCAGGGGGCGGAAGGCTACACCTTC